These T cell receptor beta chains were read from a single sample in a study of CXCR3-negative and CXCR3-positive naive CD8 T cells. TCRdb reprocessed the 5' RACE reads and keeps a single row for each CDR3 protein, giving no DNA. This sample lists about 56,000 distinct CDR3 sequences; its ten largest clones have approximately 22%. Material for sequencing was memory CD8+ T cells from blood. The receptors were sampled from a human donor in good health. Some clones in this sample may be carry-over from other donors' samples. Each CDR3 is given with its conserved first and last residue. Where a row states a size, it is once, few, many or the class of an expanded clone; other rows omit it.

j_call | clone_size | v_call | cdr3_aa
TRBJ2-5 | - | TRBV7-9 | CASSPTGTPQETQYF
TRBJ2-1 | - | TRBV11-1 | CASSLGWNNEQFF
TRBJ2-3 | - | TRBV29-1 | CSAETVLEDTQYF
TRBJ2-1 | medium-sized | TRBV6-1 | CASSLAGGLDNEQFF
TRBJ1-1 | - | TRBV29-1 | CSVEDGDRVATEAFF
TRBJ2-7 | - | TRBV29-1 | CSAEPGPGEQYF
TRBJ2-7 | - | TRBV19 | CASSLASGIYEQYF
TRBJ2-2 | - | TRBV18 | CASSPPGRTSVIGELFF
TRBJ2-7 | - | TRBV12-3/TRBV12-4 | CASTIAGGIYEQYF
TRBJ2-7 | - | TRBV29-1 | CSVEKQGPYEQYF
TRBJ1-2 | - | TRBV6-5 | CASSLGVLGGYTF
TRBJ2-7 | - | TRBV29-1 | CSVESPATYEQYF
TRBJ1-6 | - | TRBV5-1 | CASSSAGGSSSPLHF
TRBJ2-1 | - | TRBV29-1 | CSVEGSESSYNEQFF
TRBJ2-7 | - | TRBV29-1 | CSALGGNEQYF
TRBJ2-7 | - | TRBV10-3 | CAIRQGISYEQYF
TRBJ2-1 | - | TRBV20-1 | CSASFRGGGSEQFF
TRBJ2-3 | - | TRBV29-1 | CSVEVTQTQYF
TRBJ2-1 | - | TRBV19 | CASSTSSGAYNEQFF
TRBJ2-3 | - | TRBV28 | CATTGLALDTQYF
TRBJ2-1 | - | TRBV7-9 | CASSPQGGGFTYNEQFF
TRBJ2-3 | - | TRBV12-3/TRBV12-4 | CASSVQRTDTQYF